The next 13 T cell receptor beta chains were all read from a single sample in a study of T-cell memory formation after mild COVID-19. TCRdb passed the 5' RACE reads through MiXCR, listing each CDR3 protein once. The data contain some 350,000 distinct CDR3 sequences, about an eighth of them singletons. Material for sequencing was PBMCs or a T cell subset sorted from them (not recorded which). Source of these receptors: a man aged 18 to 30 who had mild COVID-19 (a few samples of this study predate the infection). Cell type and time point are not known.

There are many counts of this clonotype. The rearrangement links TRBV6-2 or TRBV6-3 to TRBJ2-1; TRBD2 matches at 12 bases. Germline lookup yields CDR1 MNHEY and CDR2 SVGEGT. Losses at the gene ends were 4 bases for V and 6 bases for J; bases not matched to a gene: 13. This CDR3 comprises 18 residues. The CDR3 is CASSSQPQLAGGINEQFF. CDR3 nucleotides: TGTGCCAGCAGTTCCCAACCCCAACTAGCGGGGGGTATCAATGAGCAGTTCTTC.

The chain carries TRBV4-3 and TRBJ2-2; D possibly corresponds to TRBD1 (6 bases). Looked up from germline, CDR1 is LGHNA and CDR2 is YSLEER. The CDR3 sequence is 15 residues long. V was clipped by 3 bases and J by 1 base, with 9 bases between them. This CDR3 reads CASSQGARNTGELFF. For the CDR3, the DNA is TGCGCCAGCAGCCAGGGGGCGAGGAACACCGGGGAGCTGTTTTTT.

Concerning this clonotype itself: One end of the junction fails to match germline, which may point to a read error. V usage is TRBV7-2 and J usage is TRBJ1-2; D gene uncertain. This CDR3 comprises 15 residues. The germline V gene encodes CDR1 SGHTA and CDR2 FQGNSA. The CDR3 region is CASSLALFYNSGYTF. CDR3 coding DNA: TGTGCCAGCAGCTTAGCGCTTTTTTACAACTCTGGCTACACCTTC.

This chain connects TRBV19 to TRBJ2-5; no reliable D call. This CDR3 has 13 amino acids. V was trimmed by 0 bases and J by 4 bases, leaving 6 bases between them. Germline values: CDR1 LNHDA, CDR2 SQIVND (reference sequence). The CDR3 DNA sequence: TGTGCCAGTAGTATAGATTGGGGAGAGACCCAGTACTTC. Translation gives CASSIDWGETQYF. The full variable domain, its missing parts supplied by reference TRBV19 and TRBJ2-5, is DGGITQSPKYLFRKEGQNVTLSCEQNLNHDAMYWYRQDPGQGLRLIYYSQIVNDFQKGDIAEGYSVSREKKESFPLTVTSAQKNPTAFYLCASSIDWGETQYFGPGTRLLVL.

V gene TRBV21-1 combines with J gene TRBJ1-2; the table gives TRBD1 as D, unverified against the DNA. TRBV21-1 is a known pseudogene. CDR3 length: 13 residues. The CDR3 region has the DNA TGTGCCAGCATCCCCAGGGGGCTCTATGGCTACACCTTC. Translating gives CASIPRGLYGYTF.

V usage is TRBV7-8 and J usage is TRBJ2-7; a possible D gene is TRBD2 (6 bases). V was shortened by 6 bases and J by 0 bases, with 12 bases between the two germline ends. Germline CDR1 reads SGHVS; CDR2 reads FQNEAQ. This CDR3 region has 14 residues. DNA for the CDR3: TGTGCCAGCAGGGAGGGGAAAAGCTCCTACGAGCAGTACGTC. Translation: CASREGKSSYEQYV.

CDR3 in DNA: TGTGCCAGCAGAGGGATCGGCAATGAGCAGTTCTTC. Its translation: CASRGIGNEQFF. This sequence joins TRBV3-1 and TRBJ2-1; D remains ambiguous. In germline, CDR1 is LGHDT, CDR2 YNNKEL (reference sequence). V lost 6 bases and J lost 6, with 9 bases in between. The CDR3 runs to 12 residues.

This clonotype came up a few times. The chain combines TRBV29-1 with TRBJ2-7; D gene ambiguous. Germline CDR1 and CDR2: SQVTM and ANQGSEA. This CDR3 contains 12 residues. V was pared by 4 bases and J by 3 bases, with 10 bases between. CDR3 sequence: CSVAWVSYEQYF. In DNA form, the CDR3 reads TGCAGCGTTGCTTGGGTGAGCTACGAGCAGTACTTC.

This clonotype appeared a few times. This chain uses TRBV7-9 with TRBJ1-1, with no clear D. The CDR3 sequence is 12 residues long. The V and J ends lost 3 bases and 9 bases respectively, with 11 bases between them. CDR1 SEHNR and CDR2 FQNEAQ come from the germline V gene (reference sequence). The CDR3 coding sequence is TGTGCCAGCAGCTTCCTAAACAGCCAAGCTTTCTTT. Amino acids: CASSFLNSQAFF. Drawing the rest from reference TRBV7-9 and TRBJ1-1, the complete variable domain is DTGVSQNPRHKITKRGQNVTFRCDPISEHNRLYWYRQTLGQGPEFLTYFQNEAQLEKSRLLSDRFSAERPKGSFSTLEIQRTEQGDSAMYLCASSFLNSQAFFGQGTRLTVV.

This clonotype was detected only a few times. The chain combines TRBV9 with TRBJ2-7; TRBD1 matches 12 bases. V was clipped by 3 bases and J by 7 bases; unmatched bases: 8. The CDR3 is 15 amino acids. Germline values: CDR1 SGDLS, CDR2 YYNGEE. This CDR3 is CASSAPGQGAGEQYF. The CDR3 bases are TGTGCCAGCAGCGCTCCGGGACAGGGGGCGGGTGAGCAGTACTTC. The full variable domain, its missing parts supplied by reference TRBV9 and TRBJ2-7, is DSGVTQTPKHLITATGQRVTLRCSPRSGDLSVYWYQQSLDQGLQFLIQYYNGEERAKGNILERFSAQQFPDLHSELNLSSLELGDSALYFCASSAPGQGAGEQYFGPGTRLTVT.

The V and J genes are TRBV9 and TRBJ2-1, with 11 bases matching TRBD2. The V and J ends lost 0 bases and 8 bases, in that order; junction bases with no gene match: 7. Per germline, CDR1 SGDLS and CDR2 YYNGEE. The CDR3 runs to 16 residues. The CDR3 nucleotides read TGTGCCAGCAGCGTAGGAGGTAGCGGGGGGGCCCATGAGCAGTTCTTC. This gives the protein CASSVGGSGGAHEQFF. The whole variable domain, filled in from reference TRBV9 and TRBJ2-1, reads DSGVTQTPKHLITATGQRVTLRCSPRSGDLSVYWYQQSLDQGLQFLIQYYNGEERAKGNILERFSAQQFPDLHSELNLSSLELGDSALYFCASSVGGSGGAHEQFFGPGTRLTVL.

This rearrangement joins TRBV7-9 to TRBJ1-1; D possibly corresponds to TRBD1 (5 bases). From germline, CDR1 is SEHNR and CDR2 FQNEAQ (reference sequence). V was clipped by 5 bases and J by 0 bases, with 7 bases between them. The CDR3 has 13 amino acids. DNA of the CDR3: TGTGCCAGCAGCCAACAGGTGAACACTGAAGCTTTCTTT. Its translation is CASSQQVNTEAFF.

This clonotype came up a few times. This chain joins TRBV6-4 and TRBJ2-1; D uncertain. V dropped 8 bases and J dropped 8 bases, with 7 bases sitting between them. CDR1 and CDR2 (germline): MRHNA, SNTAGT. CDR3 length: 10 residues. CDR3: CASPGHEQFF. Here the CDR3 DNA reads TGTGCCAGCCCCGGGCATGAGCAGTTCTTC.